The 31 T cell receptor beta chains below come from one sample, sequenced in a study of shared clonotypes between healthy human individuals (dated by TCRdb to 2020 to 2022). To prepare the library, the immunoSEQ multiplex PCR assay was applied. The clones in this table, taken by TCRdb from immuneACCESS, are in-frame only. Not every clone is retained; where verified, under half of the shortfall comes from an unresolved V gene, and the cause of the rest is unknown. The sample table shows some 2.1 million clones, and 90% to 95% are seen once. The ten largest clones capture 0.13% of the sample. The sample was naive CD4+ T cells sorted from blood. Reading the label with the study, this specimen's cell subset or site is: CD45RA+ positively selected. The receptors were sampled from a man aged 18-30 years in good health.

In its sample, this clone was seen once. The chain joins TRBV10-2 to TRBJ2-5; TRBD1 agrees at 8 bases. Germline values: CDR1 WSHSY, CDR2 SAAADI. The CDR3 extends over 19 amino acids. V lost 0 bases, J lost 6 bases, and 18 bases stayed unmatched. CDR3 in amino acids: CASSESRTGTLGLVKTQYF. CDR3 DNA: TGCGCCAGCAGTGAGTCGAGGACAGGGACCTTGGGACTCGTAAAGACCCAGTACTTC.

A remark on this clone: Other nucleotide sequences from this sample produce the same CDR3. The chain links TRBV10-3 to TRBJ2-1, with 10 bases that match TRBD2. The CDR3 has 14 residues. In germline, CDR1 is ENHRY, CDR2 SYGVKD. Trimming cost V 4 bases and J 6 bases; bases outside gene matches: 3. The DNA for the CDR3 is TGTGCCATCAGTGCGGGACTAGCGACCAATGAGCAGTTCTTC. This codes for CAISAGLATNEQFF.

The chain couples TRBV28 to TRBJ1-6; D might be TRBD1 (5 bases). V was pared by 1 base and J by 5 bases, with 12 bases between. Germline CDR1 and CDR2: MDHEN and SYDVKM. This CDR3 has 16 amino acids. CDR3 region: CASSLSGKTNNSPLHF. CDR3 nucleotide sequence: TGTGCCAGCAGTTTATCAGGGAAAACCAATAATTCACCCCTCCACTTT.

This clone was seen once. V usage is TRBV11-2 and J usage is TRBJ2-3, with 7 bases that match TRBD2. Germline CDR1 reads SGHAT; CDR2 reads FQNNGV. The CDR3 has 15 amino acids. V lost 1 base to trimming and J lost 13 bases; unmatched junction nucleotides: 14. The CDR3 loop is CASSLAGSGLAAEYF. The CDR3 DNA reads TGTGCCAGCAGCTTAGCGGGTTCAGGGCTAGCGGCGGAGTATTTT.

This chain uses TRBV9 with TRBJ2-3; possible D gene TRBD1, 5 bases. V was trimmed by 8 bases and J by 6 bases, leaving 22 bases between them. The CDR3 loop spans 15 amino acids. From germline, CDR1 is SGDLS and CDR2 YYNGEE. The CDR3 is CARTPRKGLNDTQYF. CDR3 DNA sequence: TGTGCCAGGACCCCAAGAAAGGGGCTTAATGATACGCAGTATTTT.

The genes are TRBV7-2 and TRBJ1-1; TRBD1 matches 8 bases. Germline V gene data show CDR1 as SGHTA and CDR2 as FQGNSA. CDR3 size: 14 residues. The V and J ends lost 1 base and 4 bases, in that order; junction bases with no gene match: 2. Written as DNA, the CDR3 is TGTGCCAGCAGCTTAGAACAGGGGGTCACTGAAGCTTTCTTT. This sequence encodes CASSLEQGVTEAFF.

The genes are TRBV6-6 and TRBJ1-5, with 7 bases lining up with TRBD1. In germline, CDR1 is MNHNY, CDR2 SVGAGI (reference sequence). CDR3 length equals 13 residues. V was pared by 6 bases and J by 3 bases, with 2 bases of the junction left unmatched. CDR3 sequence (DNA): TGTGCCAGCAGCGACAGGGTCAATCAGCCCCAGCATTTT. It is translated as CASSDRVNQPQHF.

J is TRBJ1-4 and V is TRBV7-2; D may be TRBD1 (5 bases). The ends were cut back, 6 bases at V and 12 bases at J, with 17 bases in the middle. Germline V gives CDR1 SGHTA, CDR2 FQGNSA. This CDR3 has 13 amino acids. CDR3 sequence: CASSGGAFVELFF. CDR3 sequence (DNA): TGTGCCAGCAGTGGAGGGGCGTTTGTTGAACTGTTTTTT.

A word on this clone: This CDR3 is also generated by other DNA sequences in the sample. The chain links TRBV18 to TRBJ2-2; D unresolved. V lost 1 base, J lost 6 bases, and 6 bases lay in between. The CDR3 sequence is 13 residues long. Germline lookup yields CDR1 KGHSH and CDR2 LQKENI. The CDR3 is CASSPLLAGELFF. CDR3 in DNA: TGTGCCAGCTCACCACTTTTGGCCGGGGAGCTGTTTTTT.

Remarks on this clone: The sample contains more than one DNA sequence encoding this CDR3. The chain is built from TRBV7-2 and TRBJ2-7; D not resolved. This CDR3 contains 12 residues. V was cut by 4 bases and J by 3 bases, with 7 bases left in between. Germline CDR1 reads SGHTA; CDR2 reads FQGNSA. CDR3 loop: CASSSTFYEQYF. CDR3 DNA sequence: TGTGCCAGCAGCTCAACCTTCTACGAGCAGTACTTC.

The CDR3 nucleotides are TGCGCCAGCAGCCAAGCCGAAGGGACTATCTACGAGCAGTACTTC. It translates to CASSQAEGTIYEQYF. V usage is TRBV4-1 and J usage is TRBJ2-7, with TRBD2 matching over 7 bases. The CDR3 spans 15 residues. The V segment lost 1 base and the J segment 3 bases; nucleotides outside the gene matches: 6. Germline CDR1 reads MGHRA; CDR2 reads YSYEKL.

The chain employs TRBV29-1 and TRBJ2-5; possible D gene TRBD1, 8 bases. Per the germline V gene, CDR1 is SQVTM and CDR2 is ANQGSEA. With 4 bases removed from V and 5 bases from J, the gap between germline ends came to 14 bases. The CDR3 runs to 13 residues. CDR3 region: CSVGSQGGETQYF. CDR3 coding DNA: TGCAGCGTTGGTTCACAGGGGGGGGAGACCCAGTACTTC.

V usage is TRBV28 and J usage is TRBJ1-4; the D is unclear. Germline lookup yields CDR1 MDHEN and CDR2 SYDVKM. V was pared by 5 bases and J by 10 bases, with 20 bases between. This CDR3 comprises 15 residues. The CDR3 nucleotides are TGTGCCAGCAGTACCTCCCGGACCCCGAACGGAAAACTGTTTTTT. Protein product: CASSTSRTPNGKLFF.

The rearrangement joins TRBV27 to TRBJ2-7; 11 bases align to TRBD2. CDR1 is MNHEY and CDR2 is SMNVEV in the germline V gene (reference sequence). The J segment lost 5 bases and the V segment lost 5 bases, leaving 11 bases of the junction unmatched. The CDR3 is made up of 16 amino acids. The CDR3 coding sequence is TGTGCCAGCAGTACCTTTCTAGCGGGAGGCTTGAACGAGCAGTACTTC. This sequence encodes CASSTFLAGGLNEQYF.

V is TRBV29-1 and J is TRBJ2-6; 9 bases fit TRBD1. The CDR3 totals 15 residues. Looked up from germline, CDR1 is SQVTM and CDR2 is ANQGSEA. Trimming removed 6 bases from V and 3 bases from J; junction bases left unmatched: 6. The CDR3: CSVRQGGSGANVLTF. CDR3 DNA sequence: TGCAGCGTACGACAGGGGGGTAGTGGGGCCAACGTCCTGACTTTC.

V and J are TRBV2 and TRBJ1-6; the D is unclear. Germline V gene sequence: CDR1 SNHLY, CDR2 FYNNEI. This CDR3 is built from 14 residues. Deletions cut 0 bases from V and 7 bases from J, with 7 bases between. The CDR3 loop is CASSEASKNSPLHF. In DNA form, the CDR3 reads TGTGCCAGCAGTGAAGCTTCAAAAAATTCACCCCTCCACTTT.

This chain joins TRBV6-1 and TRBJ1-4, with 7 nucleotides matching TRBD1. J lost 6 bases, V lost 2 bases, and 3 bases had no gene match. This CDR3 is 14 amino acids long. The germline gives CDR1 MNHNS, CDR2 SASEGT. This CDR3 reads CASSEPGTDEKLFF. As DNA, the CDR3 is TGTGCCAGCAGTGAACCCGGGACAGATGAAAAACTGTTTTTT.

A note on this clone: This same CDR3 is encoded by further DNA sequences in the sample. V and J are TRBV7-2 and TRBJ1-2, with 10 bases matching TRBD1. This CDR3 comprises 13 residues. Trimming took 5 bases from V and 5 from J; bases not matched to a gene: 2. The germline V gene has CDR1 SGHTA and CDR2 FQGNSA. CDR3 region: CASSPGQGYGYTF. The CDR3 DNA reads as TGTGCCAGCAGCCCGGGACAGGGGTATGGCTACACCTTC.

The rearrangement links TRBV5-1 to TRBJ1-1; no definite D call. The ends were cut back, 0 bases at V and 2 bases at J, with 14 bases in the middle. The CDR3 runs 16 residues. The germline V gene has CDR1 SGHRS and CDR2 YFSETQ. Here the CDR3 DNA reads TGCGCCAGCAGCTTGGCCCGGAATACCATCAACACTGAAGCTTTCTTT. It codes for CASSLARNTINTEAFF.

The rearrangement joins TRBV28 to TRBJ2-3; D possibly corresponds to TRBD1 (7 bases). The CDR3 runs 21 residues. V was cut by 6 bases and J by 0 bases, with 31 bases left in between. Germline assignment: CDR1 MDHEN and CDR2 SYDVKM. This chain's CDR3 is CASSQIQGGRGILLSTDTQYF. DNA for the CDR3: TGTGCCAGCAGCCAAATCCAGGGGGGCAGGGGAATATTACTTAGCACAGATACGCAGTATTTT.

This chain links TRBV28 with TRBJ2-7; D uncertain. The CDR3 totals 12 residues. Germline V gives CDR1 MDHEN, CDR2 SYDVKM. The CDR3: CVSQTGTYEQYF. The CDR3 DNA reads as TGTGTCTCTCAGACGGGTACCTACGAGCAGTACTTC.

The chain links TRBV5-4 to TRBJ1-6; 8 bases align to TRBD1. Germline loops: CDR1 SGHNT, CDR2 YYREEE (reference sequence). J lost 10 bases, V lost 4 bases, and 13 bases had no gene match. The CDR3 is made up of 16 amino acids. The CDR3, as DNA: TGTGCCAGCAGCCGAACCTCGACAGGGGCTGGGTCACCCCTCCACTTT. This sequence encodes CASSRTSTGAGSPLHF.

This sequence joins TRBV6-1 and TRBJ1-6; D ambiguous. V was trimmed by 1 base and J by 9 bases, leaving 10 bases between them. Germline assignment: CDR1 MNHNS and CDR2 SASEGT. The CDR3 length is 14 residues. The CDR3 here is CASSEVAGSSPLHF. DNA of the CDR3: TGTGCCAGCAGTGAAGTTGCGGGTAGTTCACCCCTCCACTTT.

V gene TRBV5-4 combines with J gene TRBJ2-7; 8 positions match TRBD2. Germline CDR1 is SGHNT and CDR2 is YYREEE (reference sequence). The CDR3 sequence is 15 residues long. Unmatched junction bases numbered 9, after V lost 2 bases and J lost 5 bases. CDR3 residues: CASSFTSGPPHEQYF. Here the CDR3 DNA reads TGTGCCAGCAGCTTTACTAGCGGTCCCCCCCACGAGCAGTACTTC.

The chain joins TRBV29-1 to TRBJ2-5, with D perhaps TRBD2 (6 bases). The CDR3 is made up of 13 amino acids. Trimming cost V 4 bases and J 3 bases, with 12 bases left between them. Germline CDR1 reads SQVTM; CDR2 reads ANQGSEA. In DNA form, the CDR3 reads TGCAGCGTTGGACTAGTGATTAAAGAGACCCAGTACTTC. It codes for CSVGLVIKETQYF.

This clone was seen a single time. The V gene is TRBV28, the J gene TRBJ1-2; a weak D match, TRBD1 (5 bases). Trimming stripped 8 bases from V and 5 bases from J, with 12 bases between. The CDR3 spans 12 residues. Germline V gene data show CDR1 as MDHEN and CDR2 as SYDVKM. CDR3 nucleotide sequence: TGTGCCAGCCACGACAGAATATATGGCTACACCTTC. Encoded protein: CASHDRIYGYTF.

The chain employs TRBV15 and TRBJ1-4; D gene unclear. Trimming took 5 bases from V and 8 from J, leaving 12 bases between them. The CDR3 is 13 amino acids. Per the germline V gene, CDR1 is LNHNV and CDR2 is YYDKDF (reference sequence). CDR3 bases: TGTGCCACCAGCCCCGATAGCACAGAAAAACTGTTTTTT. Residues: CATSPDSTEKLFF.

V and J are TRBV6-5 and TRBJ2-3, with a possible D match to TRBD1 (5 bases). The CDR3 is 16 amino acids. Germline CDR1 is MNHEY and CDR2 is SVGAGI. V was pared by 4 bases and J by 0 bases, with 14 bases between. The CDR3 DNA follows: TGTGCCAGCAGTTCTAGGGGCGGTCCTAGCACAGATACGCAGTATTTT. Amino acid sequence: CASSSRGGPSTDTQYF.

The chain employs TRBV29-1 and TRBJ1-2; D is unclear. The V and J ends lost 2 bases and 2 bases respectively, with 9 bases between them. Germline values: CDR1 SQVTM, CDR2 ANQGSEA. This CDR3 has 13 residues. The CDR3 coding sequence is TGCAGCGTTGAATGGGTCAGAAACTATGGCTACACCTTC. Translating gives CSVEWVRNYGYTF. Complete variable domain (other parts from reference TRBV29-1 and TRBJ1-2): SAVISQKPSRDICQRGTSLTIQCQVDSQVTMMFWYRQQPGQSLTLIATANQGSEATYESGFVIDKFPISRPNLTFSTLTVSNMSPEDSSIYLCSVEWVRNYGYTFGSGTRLTVV.

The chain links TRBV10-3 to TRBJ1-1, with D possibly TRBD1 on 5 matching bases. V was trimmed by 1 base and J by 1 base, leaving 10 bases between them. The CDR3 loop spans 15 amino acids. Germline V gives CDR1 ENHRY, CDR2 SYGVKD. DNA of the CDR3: TGTGCCATCAGTGAGTGGGCAGGGACGAACACTGAAGCTTTCTTT. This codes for CAISEWAGTNTEAFF.

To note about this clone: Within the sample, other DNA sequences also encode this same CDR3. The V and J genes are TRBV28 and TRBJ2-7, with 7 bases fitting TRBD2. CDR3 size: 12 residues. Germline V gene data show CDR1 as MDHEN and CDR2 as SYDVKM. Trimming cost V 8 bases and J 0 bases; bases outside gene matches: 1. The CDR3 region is CASSSGSYEQYF. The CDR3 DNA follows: TGTGCCAGCTCTAGCGGCTCCTACGAGCAGTACTTC.